The 15 T cell receptor beta chains in this list originate from one sample, sequenced in a study of T cells after yellow fever vaccination. Via MiXCR, TCRdb re-called the 5' RACE reads, giving one row per CDR3 protein. The repertoire holds a few hundred thousand distinct CDR3 sequences, about 7% seen once, with more than 0.85% in the top ten. The sample was CD4+ T cells sorted from PBMCs, taken on the day of the yellow fever booster vaccination. The receptors originated from a man younger than 45 who received the YFV17D yellow fever vaccine.

As regards this clonotype: It may be a read error: a sequence one base away is much more abundant. The CDR3: CASSTAGGEQFF. The CDR3 DNA follows: TGTGCCAGCAGCACCGCGGGAGGGGAGCAGTTCTTC. The genes are TRBV7-2 and TRBJ2-1, with TRBD2 identical over 9 bases. The CDR3 has 12 amino acids. The V segment lost 5 bases and the J segment 10 bases; nucleotides outside the gene matches: 3. Germline CDR1 SGHTA, CDR2 FQGNSA. Full variable domain (rest looked up from reference TRBV7-2 and TRBJ2-1): GAGVSQSPSNKVTEKGKDVELRCDPISGHTALYWYRQSLGQGLEFLIYFQGNSAPDKSGLPSDRFSAERTGGSVSTLTIQRTQQEDSAVYLCASSTAGGEQFFGPGTRLTVL.

This clonotype was counted at least ten times. The rearrangement uses TRBV7-2 and TRBJ2-2; 12 bases match TRBD1. This CDR3 is 15 amino acids long. CDR1 is SGHTA and CDR2 is FQGNSA in the germline V gene. V trimming: 3 bases; J trimming: 6 bases; junction bases outside the gene matches: 2. The CDR3 bases are TGTGCCAGCAGCTTCGGGACAGGGGGCGCCGGGGAGCTGTTTTTT. This encodes CASSFGTGGAGELFF.

The rearrangement uses TRBV18 and TRBJ2-1, with 8 bases fitting TRBD2. The CDR3 sequence is 15 residues long. V shed 10 bases, J shed 7 bases, and the junction held 15 bases outside the gene matches. The germline CDR1 and CDR2 sequences are KGHSH and LQKENI. This CDR3 reads CATLTGTSVVNEQFF. Here the CDR3 DNA reads TGTGCCACCCTCACCGGGACTAGTGTTGTGAATGAGCAGTTCTTC.

This clonotype was seen more than once but under ten times. The chain has TRBV30 and TRBJ2-2, with D maybe TRBD2 (6 bases). The germline V and J ends were trimmed by 8 bases and 0 bases, with 13 bases remaining between them. The CDR3 sequence is 14 residues long. CDR1 and CDR2 from the germline V gene are GTSNPN and SVGIG (reference sequence). This CDR3 is CAGRLDSNTGELFF. CDR3 in DNA: TGTGCCGGTCGACTAGATTCGAACACCGGGGAGCTGTTTTTT.

DNA of the CDR3: TGTGCCAGCAGTTTAATCGGCAGGGAGGGAAGAGATACGCAGTATTTT. The encoded protein is CASSLIGREGRDTQYF. V is TRBV28 and J is TRBJ2-3, with 7 bases identical to TRBD2. Germline V lookup: CDR1 MDHEN, CDR2 SYDVKM. V was pared by 2 bases and J by 5 bases, with 10 bases of the junction left unmatched. The CDR3 consists of 16 residues.

V gene TRBV14 combines with J gene TRBJ2-1; TRBD2 aligns across 9 bases. The germline gives CDR1 SGHDN, CDR2 FVKESK. The CDR3 covers 16 residues. The junction had 4 bases not matched to a gene; V was cut back by 0 bases and J by 4 bases. The DNA of the CDR3 is TGTGCCAGCAGCCAAGATAGGGGACTAGCATACAATGAGCAGTTCTTC. Its translation is CASSQDRGLAYNEQFF.

This clonotype was picked up a small number of times. V gene TRBV7-2 combines with J gene TRBJ2-2, with 7 positions matching TRBD2. Germline loops: CDR1 SGHTA, CDR2 FQGNSA. With 5 bases clipped from V and 6 bases from J, the junction kept 12 bases outside the gene matches. This CDR3 has 16 amino acids. The CDR3 here is CASSGRLASGAGELFF. The CDR3, as DNA: TGTGCCAGCAGCGGCCGACTAGCTTCTGGCGCCGGGGAGCTGTTTTTT.

This chain links TRBV5-1 with TRBJ2-3; D gene unclear. The germline CDR1 and CDR2 sequences are SGHRS and YFSETQ. The V and J ends lost 3 bases and 2 bases respectively, with 7 bases between them. CDR3 size: 13 residues. The CDR3 nucleotides read TGCGCCAGCAGCTCGAGTTTCACAGATACGCAGTATTTT. It specifies CASSSSFTDTQYF.

This clonotype was observed many times. V usage is TRBV3-1 and J usage is TRBJ2-3; TRBD1 matches at 9 bases. Trimming cost V 4 bases and J 8 bases; bases outside gene matches: 7. The germline V gene has CDR1 LGHDT and CDR2 YNNKEL (reference sequence). The CDR3 has 14 amino acids. CDR3 sequence (DNA): TGTGCCAGCAGCCCCAGGACAGGGGAAAGTACGCAGTATTTT. Translation: CASSPRTGESTQYF.

The sample holds many counts of this clonotype. The V call is TRBV7-3, the J call TRBJ2-5; TRBD2 aligns across 8 bases. Trimming at V came to 5 bases and at J to 3 bases, leaving 2 bases not matched to a gene. The CDR3 extends over 13 amino acids. Germline V gene sequence: CDR1 SGHTA, CDR2 FQGTGA. The CDR3, as DNA: TGTGCCAGCAGCCAGGGACTAGAAGAGACCCAGTACTTC. This translates into CASSQGLEETQYF.

This rearrangement joins TRBV20-1 to TRBJ2-7, with 11 bases that match TRBD2. Germline values: CDR1 DFQATT, CDR2 SNEGSKA (reference sequence). V dropped 7 bases and J dropped 4; count of bases not matched to a gene: 9. This CDR3 region has 14 residues. The CDR3 sequence is CSVQTSGILYEQYF. The CDR3 DNA reads as TGCAGTGTACAGACTAGCGGGATTTTGTACGAGCAGTACTTC.

This clonotype was counted only a few times. This rearrangement joins TRBV5-4 to TRBJ1-2; D is perhaps TRBD1 (5 bases). CDR3 length: 14 amino acids. The V gene lost 7 bases and the J gene lost 4 bases, with 17 bases spanning the gap. Germline assignment: CDR1 SGHNT and CDR2 YYREEE (reference sequence). CDR3 sequence reads: CASYQGSLRYGYTF. CDR3 in DNA: TGTGCCAGCTATCAGGGTAGTCTACGCTATGGCTACACCTTC.

This clonotype appeared many times. This chain uses TRBV5-6 with TRBJ1-4; 10 bases are shared with TRBD1. The germline CDR1 and CDR2 sequences are SGHDT and YYEEEE. The J segment lost 2 bases and the V segment lost 3 bases, leaving 4 bases of the junction unmatched. This CDR3 is 16 amino acids long. The CDR3 bases are TGTGCCAGCAGCTGGGACAGGGGCTATACTAATGAAAAACTGTTTTTT. Its protein product is CASSWDRGYTNEKLFF.

CDR3 coding DNA: TGTGCCAGCTTAGCTGGGGGACTAGCGGGAGCTATTGAGCAGTTCTTC. It codes for CASLAGGLAGAIEQFF. The chain joins TRBV5-6 to TRBJ2-1; 14 bases fit TRBD2. V lost 7 bases to trimming and J lost 9 bases; unmatched junction nucleotides: 12. Germline V gives CDR1 SGHDT, CDR2 YYEEEE. The CDR3 is made up of 16 amino acids.

This rearrangement joins TRBV28 to TRBJ2-1; 8 positions agree with TRBD1. CDR3 length: 14 amino acids. Germline lookup yields CDR1 MDHEN and CDR2 SYDVKM. V lost 8 bases and J lost 5; bases outside the gene matches: 8. The CDR3 protein is CASSDRGVNNEQFF. Here the CDR3 DNA reads TGTGCCAGCTCCGACAGGGGAGTAAACAATGAGCAGTTCTTC.